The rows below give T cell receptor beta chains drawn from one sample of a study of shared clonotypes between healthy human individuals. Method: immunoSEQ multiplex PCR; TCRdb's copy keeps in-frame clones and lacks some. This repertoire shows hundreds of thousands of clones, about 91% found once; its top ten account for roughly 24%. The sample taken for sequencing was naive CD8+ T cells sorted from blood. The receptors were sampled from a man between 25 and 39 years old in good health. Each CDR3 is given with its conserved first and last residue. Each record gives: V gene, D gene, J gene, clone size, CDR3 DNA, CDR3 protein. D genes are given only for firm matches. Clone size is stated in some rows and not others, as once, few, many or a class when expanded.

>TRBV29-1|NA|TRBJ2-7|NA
TGCAGCGTTGAAGGTCTAGAGGGCGTCGAGCAGTACTTC
CSVEGLEGVEQYF
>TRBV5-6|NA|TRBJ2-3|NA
TGTGCCAGCAGCTATTTGTCTAGCTTGTCAGATACGCAGTATTTT
CASSYLSSLSDTQYF
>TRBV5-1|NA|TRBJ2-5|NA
TGCGCCAGCAGCTTTGATACCCCCAGTACGGAGACCCAGTACTTC
CASSFDTPSTETQYF
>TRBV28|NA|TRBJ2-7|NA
TGTGCCAGCAGTTTCTCCGGGAGCTCCTACGAGCAGTACTTC
CASSFSGSSYEQYF
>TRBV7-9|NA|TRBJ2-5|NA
TGTGCCAGCAGCTCGTTATCGCCTCAATTTTCGACGAGGAGAGAGACCCAGTACTTC
CASSSLSPQFSTRRETQYF
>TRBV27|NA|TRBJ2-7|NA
TGTGCCAGCAGTTTATCGGTGGGAGCCCTTCCCTACGAGCAGTACTTC
CASSLSVGALPYEQYF
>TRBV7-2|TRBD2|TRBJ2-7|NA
TGTGCCAGCAGCTTCTTTTTGCCTAGCGGGGGCTACGAGCAGTACTTC
CASSFFLPSGGYEQYF
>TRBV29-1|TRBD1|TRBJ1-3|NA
TGCAGCGTTGAGCAGGGGGCGGGAAACACCATATATTTT
CSVEQGAGNTIYF
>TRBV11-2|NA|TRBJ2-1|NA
TGTGCCAGCAGCTTACAGGGCGTTTACAATGAGCAGTTCTTC
CASSLQGVYNEQFF
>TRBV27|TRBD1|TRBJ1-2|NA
TGTGCCAGCAGTGGCCGACAGGGGGCATCAAATTGCTACACCTTC
CASSGRQGASNCYTF
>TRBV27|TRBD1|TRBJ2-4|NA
TGTGCCAGCAGTTTAACGGACAGGCAAAACATTCAGTACTTC
CASSLTDRQNIQYF
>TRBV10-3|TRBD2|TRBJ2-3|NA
TGTGCCATCAGTGAGTACGGGGCTAGCGGGAACACAGATACGCAGTATTTT
CAISEYGASGNTDTQYF
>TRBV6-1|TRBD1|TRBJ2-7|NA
TGTGCCAGCAGGTCGGGGACAGGGGGCCTGGACGAGCAGTACTTC
CASRSGTGGLDEQYF
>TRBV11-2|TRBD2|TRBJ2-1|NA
TGTGCCAGCAGCCCTCCGGGGCGGGGGAGCTCCTACAATGAGCAGTTCTTC
CASSPPGRGSSYNEQFF
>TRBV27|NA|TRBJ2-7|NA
TGTGCCAGCAGTTCAGGGATGGGTTACGAGCAATACTTC
CASSSGMGYEQYF
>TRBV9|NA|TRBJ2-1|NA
TGTGCCAGCAGGGGGGCCAATTATGAGCAGTTCTTC
CASRGANYEQFF
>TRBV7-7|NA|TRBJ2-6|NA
TGTGCCAGCAGCCAAGATCGCTATGGGGCCAACGTCCTGACTTTC
CASSQDRYGANVLTF
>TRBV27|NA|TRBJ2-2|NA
TGTGCCAGCAGTGCCGGGGTAGGGGAAAGCACCGGGGAGCTGTTTTTT
CASSAGVGESTGELFF
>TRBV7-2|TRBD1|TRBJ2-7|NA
TGTGCCAGTGGGACCCGGGACAGCCCGTCCCTGTACGAGCAGTACTTC
CASGTRDSPSLYEQYF
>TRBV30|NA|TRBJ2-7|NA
TGTGCCTGGAGCGATCGGGGCCCGGTTGGCCGCTACTACGAGCAGTACTTC
CAWSDRGPVGRYYEQYF
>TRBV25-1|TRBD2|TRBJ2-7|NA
TGTGCCAGCAGTGCCCACGCGGGGGGACCCCTTGATCACGAGCAGTACTTC
CASSAHAGGPLDHEQYF
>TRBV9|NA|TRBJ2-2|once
TGTGCCAGCAGCGTGGGGCACGGGAGAGAGGCGGGGGAGCTGTTTTTT
CASSVGHGREAGELFF
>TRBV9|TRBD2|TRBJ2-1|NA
TGTGCCAGCAGCGATGGACTAGCTGTATATGAGCAGTTCTTC
CASSDGLAVYEQFF
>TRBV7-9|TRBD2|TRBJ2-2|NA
TGTGCCAGCAGCCCCCAGACTAGCGGGAGAGGCACCGGGGAGCTGTTTTTT
CASSPQTSGRGTGELFF